This T cell receptor (beta chain) was found in a study of shared clonotypes between healthy human individuals. Only in-frame clones appear in the TCRdb table, and some are missing; sequencing was by immunoSEQ multiplex PCR. The sample contains roughly 2,300,000 clones, about 90% of which appear only once. Study-level results: Naive subsets generally had larger estimated richness than memory subsets. Among non-shared clonotypes, generation probabilities were lower than among those shared by all four donors.

This clone was seen only a few times. Its antigen is not known. This sequence originates from a young man in good health. Some clones in this sample may be carry-over from other donors' samples. The sequenced sample was naive CD4+ T cells from PBMCs. Subset of the sample: CD45RA+ positively selected.

The CDR3: CASTKRGKETQYF. CDR3 bases: TGTGCCAGCACTAAACGGGGGAAAGAGACCCAGTACTTC. The J gene is TRBJ2-5, the V gene TRBV7-2, with D possibly being TRBD2 (6 bases). Germline loops: CDR1 SGHTA, CDR2 FQGNSA. The ends were cut back, 7 bases at V and 3 bases at J, with 12 bases in the middle. This CDR3 contains 13 residues.